Sequencing of this T cell receptor beta chain was carried out in a study of radiotherapy plus CTLA-4 blockade in lung cancer. Worth noting for this clone: No antigen is known for it.

V was pared by 0 bases and J by 10 bases, with 14 bases between. The CDR3 runs to 15 residues. Germline CDR1 is SGDLS and CDR2 is YYNGEE. Overall study results and limits: Radiotherapy was combined with ipilimumab, and tumor-derived TCR clones then expanded in blood.

Measured with immunoSEQ multiplex PCR; TCRdb has only the in-frame clones, and not every one. The sample carries about 120,000 clones, 70% to 85% recorded once. The sequenced sample was peripheral blood, obtained from a patient treated with radiotherapy plus ipilimumab. The origin of this receptor is a human donor with non-small cell lung cancer that progressed on radiotherapy plus ipilimumab. Some clones in this sample may be carry-over from other donors' samples. V gene TRBV9 combines with J gene TRBJ1-6; D is possibly TRBD1 (6 bases). The CDR3 DNA sequence: TGTGCCAGCAGCGTAGGCGGATCCAGGGGATCACCCCTCCACTTT. Translated: CASSVGGSRGSPLHF.